This T cell receptor beta chain appears in the sequencing data of a study of shared clonotypes between healthy human individuals. Across the study: Used for every donor were three CD4 naive, three CD4 memory, two CD8 naive and one CD8 memory plate. Study-level results: Approximately 4.5% was the fraction of naive CD4 clonotypes found shared across four donors.

CDR1 and CDR2 (germline): SGHTA, FQGTGA. This CDR3 is built from 16 residues. The J segment lost 7 bases and the V segment lost 2 bases, leaving 11 bases of the junction unmatched. Concerning this clone itself: No antigen is known for it.

Assay: immunoSEQ multiplex PCR; the TCRdb copy retains only in-frame clones and omits some. The table shows approximately 400,000 clones, with approximately 96% occurring only once. The sequencing sample was made of memory CD8+ T cells sorted from blood. Described subset: CD45RO+ cells pooled with CCR7-negative TemRA cells. The receptor's source is a man younger than 40 in good health. J is TRBJ2-7 and V is TRBV7-3; 10 bases line up with TRBD2. The CDR3 region is CASSLGSSGRAGEQYF. Written as DNA, the CDR3 is TGTGCCAGCAGCTTAGGTTCTAGCGGGAGAGCGGGAGAGCAGTACTTC.